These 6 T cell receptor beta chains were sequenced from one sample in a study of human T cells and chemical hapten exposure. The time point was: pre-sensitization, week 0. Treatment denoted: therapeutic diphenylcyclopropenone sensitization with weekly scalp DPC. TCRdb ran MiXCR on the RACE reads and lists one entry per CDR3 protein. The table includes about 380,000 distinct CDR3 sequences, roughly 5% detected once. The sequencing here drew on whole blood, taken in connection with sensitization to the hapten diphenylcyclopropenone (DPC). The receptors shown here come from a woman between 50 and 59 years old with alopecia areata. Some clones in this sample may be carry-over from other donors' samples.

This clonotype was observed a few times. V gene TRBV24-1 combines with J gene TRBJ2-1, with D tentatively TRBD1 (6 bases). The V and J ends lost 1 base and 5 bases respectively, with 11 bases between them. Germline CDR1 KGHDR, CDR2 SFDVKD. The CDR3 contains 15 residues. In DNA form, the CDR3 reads TGTGCCACCAGTGATTTACAGGGAGCTCACAATGAGCAGTTCTTC. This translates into CATSDLQGAHNEQFF.

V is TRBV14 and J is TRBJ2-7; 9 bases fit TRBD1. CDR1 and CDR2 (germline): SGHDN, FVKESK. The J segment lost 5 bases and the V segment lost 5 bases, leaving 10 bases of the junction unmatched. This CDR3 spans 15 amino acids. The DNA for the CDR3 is TGTGCCAGCAGCTACGGGACAGGGACGTTGAACGAGCAGTACTTC. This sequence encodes CASSYGTGTLNEQYF.

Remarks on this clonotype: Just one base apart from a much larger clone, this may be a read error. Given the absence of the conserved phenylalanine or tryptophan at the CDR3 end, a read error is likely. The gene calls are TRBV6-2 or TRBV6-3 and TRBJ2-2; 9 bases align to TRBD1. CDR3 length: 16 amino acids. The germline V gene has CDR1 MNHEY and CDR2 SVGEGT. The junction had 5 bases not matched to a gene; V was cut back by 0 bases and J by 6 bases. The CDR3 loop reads CASSYSHTGGPGELFL. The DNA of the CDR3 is TGTGCCAGCAGTTACTCCCATACAGGGGGCCCCGGGGAGCTGTTTCTT.

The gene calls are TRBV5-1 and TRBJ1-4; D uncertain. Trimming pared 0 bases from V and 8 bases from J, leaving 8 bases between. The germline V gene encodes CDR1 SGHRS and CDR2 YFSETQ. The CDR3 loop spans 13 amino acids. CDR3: CASSLAGPEKLFF. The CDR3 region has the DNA TGCGCCAGCAGCTTGGCTGGGCCCGAAAAACTGTTTTTT.

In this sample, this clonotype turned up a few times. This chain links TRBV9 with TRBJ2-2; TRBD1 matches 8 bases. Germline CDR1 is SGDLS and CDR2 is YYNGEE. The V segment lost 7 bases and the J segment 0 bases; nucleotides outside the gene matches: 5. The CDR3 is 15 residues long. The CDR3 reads CASPGQGPNTGELFF. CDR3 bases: TGTGCCAGCCCTGGACAGGGACCGAACACCGGGGAGCTGTTTTTT.

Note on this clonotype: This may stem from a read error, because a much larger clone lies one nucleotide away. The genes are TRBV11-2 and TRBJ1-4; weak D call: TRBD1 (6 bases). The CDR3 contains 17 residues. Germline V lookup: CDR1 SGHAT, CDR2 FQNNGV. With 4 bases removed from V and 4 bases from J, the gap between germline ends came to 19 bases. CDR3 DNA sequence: TGTGCCAGCAGCTCTCGCCAGGGGTTCCACATTAATGAAAAACTGTTTTTT. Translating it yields CASSSRQGFHINEKLFF.